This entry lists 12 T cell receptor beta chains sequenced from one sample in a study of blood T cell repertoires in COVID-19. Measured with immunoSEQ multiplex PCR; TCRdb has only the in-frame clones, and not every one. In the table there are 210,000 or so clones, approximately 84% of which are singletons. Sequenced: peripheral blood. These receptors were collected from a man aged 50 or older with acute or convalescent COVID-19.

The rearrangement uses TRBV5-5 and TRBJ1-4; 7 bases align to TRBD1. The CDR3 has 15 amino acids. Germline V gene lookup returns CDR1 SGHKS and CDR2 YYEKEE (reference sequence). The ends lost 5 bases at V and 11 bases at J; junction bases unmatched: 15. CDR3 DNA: TGTGCCAGCAGTCCGAGACAGGGCGATTTGAGCAAACTGTTTTTT. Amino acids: CASSPRQGDLSKLFF.

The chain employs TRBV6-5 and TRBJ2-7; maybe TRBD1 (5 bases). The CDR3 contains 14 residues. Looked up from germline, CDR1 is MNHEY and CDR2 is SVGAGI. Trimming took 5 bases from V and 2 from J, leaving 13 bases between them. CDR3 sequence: CASSLTQGTYEQYF. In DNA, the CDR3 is TGTGCCAGCAGTCTCACGCAGGGCACCTACGAGCAGTACTTC.

The CDR3 sequence is CASSVGHSTEAFF. For the CDR3, the DNA is TGTGCCAGCAGCGTGGGACATTCCACTGAAGCTTTCTTT. The chain couples TRBV5-8 to TRBJ1-1, with D perhaps matching TRBD1 (6 bases). The CDR3 extends over 13 amino acids. Germline V gene data show CDR1 as SGHTS and CDR2 as YDEGEE. Trimming removed 4 bases at V and 4 bases at J, with 11 bases between.

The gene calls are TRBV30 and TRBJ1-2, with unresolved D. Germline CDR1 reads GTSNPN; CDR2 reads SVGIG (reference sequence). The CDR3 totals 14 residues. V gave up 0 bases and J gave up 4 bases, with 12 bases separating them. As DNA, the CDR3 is TGTGCCTGGAGTGTAACGGCAGGACTCTATGGCTACACCTTC. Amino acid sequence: CAWSVTAGLYGYTF.

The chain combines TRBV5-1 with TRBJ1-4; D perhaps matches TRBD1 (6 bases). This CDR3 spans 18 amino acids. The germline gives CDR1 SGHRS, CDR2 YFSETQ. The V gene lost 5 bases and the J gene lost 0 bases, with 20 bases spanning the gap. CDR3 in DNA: TGCGCCAGCAGTCCCAGGGGACATGACTTATCAACTAATGAAAAACTGTTTTTT. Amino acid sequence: CASSPRGHDLSTNEKLFF.

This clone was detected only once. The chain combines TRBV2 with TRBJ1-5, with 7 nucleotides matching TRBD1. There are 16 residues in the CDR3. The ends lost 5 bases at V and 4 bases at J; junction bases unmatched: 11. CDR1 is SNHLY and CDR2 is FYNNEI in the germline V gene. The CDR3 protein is CASSFAGTAANQPQHF. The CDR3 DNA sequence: TGTGCCAGCAGTTTCGCCGGGACAGCAGCAAATCAGCCCCAGCATTTT.

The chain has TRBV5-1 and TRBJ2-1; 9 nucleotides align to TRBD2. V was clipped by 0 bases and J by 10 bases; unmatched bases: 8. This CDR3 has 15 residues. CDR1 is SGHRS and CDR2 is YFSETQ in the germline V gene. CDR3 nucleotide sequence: TGCGCCAGCAGCTTGGCCCCTAGCGGGGTCCAAGAGCAGTTCTTC. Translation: CASSLAPSGVQEQFF. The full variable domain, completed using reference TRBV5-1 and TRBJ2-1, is KAGVTQTPRYLIKTRGQQVTLSCSPISGHRSVSWYQQTPGQGLQFLFEYFSETQRNKGNFPGRFSGRQFSNSRSEMNVSTLELGDSALYLCASSLAPSGVQEQFFGPGTRLTVL.

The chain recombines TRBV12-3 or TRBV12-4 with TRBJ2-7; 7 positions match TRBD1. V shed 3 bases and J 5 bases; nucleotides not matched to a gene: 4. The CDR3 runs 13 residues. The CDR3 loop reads CASSFGQEDEQYF. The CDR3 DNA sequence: TGTGCCAGCAGTTTCGGACAGGAGGACGAGCAGTACTTC.

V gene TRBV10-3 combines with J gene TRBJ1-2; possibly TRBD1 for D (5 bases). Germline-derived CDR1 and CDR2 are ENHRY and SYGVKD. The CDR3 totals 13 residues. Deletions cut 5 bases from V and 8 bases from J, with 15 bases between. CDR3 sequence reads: CAISKDGTMGYTF. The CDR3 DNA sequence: TGTGCCATCAGTAAGGACGGGACTATGGGCTACACCTTC.

Here the CDR3 DNA reads TGTGCCATCACGAGACAGGGAGCGGACTATGGCTACACCTTC. Its protein product is CAITRQGADYGYTF. This chain uses TRBV10-3 with TRBJ1-2; 7 nucleotides align to TRBD1. The length of the CDR3 is 14 residues. Germline assignment: CDR1 ENHRY and CDR2 SYGVKD. V shed 7 bases and J 3 bases; nucleotides not matched to a gene: 8.

The CDR3 sequence: CASSPAGGPQPQHF. The CDR3 DNA is TGTGCCAGCTCACCGGCAGGGGGCCCCCAACCCCAGCATTTT. This chain joins TRBV18 and TRBJ1-5; 8 bases align to TRBD1. The CDR3 extends over 14 amino acids. Germline CDR1 and CDR2: KGHSH and LQKENI. V dropped 3 bases and J dropped 10; count of bases not matched to a gene: 8. Full variable domain (missing parts from reference TRBV18 and TRBJ1-5): NAGVMQNPRHLVRRRGQEARLRCSPMKGHSHVYWYRQLPEEGLKFMVYLQKENIIDESGMPKERFSAEFPKEGPSILRIQQVVRGDSAAYFCASSPAGGPQPQHFGDGTRLSIL.

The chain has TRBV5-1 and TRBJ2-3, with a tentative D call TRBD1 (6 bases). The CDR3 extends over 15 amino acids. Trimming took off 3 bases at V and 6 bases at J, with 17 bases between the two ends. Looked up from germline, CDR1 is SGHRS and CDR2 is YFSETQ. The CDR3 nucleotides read TGCGCCAGCAGCTCACAGGGAGTAGGACGGGATACGCAGTATTTT. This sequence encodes CASSSQGVGRDTQYF.